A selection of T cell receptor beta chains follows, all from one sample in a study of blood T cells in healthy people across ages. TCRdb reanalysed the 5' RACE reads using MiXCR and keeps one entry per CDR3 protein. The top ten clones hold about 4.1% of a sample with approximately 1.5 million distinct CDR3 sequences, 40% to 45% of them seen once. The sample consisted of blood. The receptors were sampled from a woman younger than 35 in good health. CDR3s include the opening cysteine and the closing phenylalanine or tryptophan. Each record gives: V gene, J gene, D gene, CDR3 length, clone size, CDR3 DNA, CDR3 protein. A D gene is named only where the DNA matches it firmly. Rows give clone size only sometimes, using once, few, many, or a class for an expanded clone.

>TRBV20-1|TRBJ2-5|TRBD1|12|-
TGCAGTGCCGTCGGGACAGGGGAGACCCAGTACTTC
CSAVGTGETQYF
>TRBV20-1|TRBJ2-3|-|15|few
TGCAGTGCTAGCCGACCGGGACCAGGCACAGATACGCAGTATTTT
CSASRPGPGTDTQYF
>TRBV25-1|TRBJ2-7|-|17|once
TGTGCCAGCAGTGAGGGATACCGACAGGGGAGGGCCTACGAGCAGTACTTC
CASSEGYRQGRAYEQYF
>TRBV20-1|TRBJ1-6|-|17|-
TGCAGTGCTAGAGAGGGACGATTGACAGCCGGTAATTCACCCCTCCACTTT
CSAREGRLTAGNSPLHF
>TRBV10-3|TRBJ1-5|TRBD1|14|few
TGTGCCATCAGGGCACAGGGGGCGAATCAGCCCCAGCATTTT
CAIRAQGANQPQHF
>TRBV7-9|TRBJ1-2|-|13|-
TGTGCCAGCAGCCCAGACAGCCCCTATGGCTACACCTTC
CASSPDSPYGYTF
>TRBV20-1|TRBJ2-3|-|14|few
TGCAGTGCTAGAGTATCCCAGGGGACAGATACGCAGTATTTT
CSARVSQGTDTQYF
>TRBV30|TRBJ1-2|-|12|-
TGTGCCTGGACAGGGGTTAACTATGGCTACACCTTC
CAWTGVNYGYTF
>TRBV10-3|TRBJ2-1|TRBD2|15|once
TGTGCCACCTCGGTTAGCGGGGGCCACCAAGAGACCCAGTTCTTC
CATSVSGGHQETQFF
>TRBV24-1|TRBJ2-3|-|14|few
TGTGCCACCGCGAAAATCGAGGCCCCAGATACGCAGTATTTT
CATAKIEAPDTQYF
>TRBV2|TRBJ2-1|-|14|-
TGTGCCAGCAGCCGGGAAAAATCCGGGGATGAGCAGTTCTTC
CASSREKSGDEQFF
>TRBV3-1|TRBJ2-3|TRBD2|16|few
TGTGCCAGCAGCCAAGGGGTTTGGCGGGGGTCAGATACGCAGTATTTT
CASSQGVWRGSDTQYF
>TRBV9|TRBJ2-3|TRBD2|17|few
TGTGCCAGCAGCGAGCCCCGGACTAGCGGGTGGGCAGATACGCAGTATTTT
CASSEPRTSGWADTQYF
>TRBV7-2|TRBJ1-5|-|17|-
TGTGCCAGCAGCTTAAGGTCTGGGGGGGGTAGCAATCAGCTCCAGCATTTT
CASSLRSGGGSNQLQHF